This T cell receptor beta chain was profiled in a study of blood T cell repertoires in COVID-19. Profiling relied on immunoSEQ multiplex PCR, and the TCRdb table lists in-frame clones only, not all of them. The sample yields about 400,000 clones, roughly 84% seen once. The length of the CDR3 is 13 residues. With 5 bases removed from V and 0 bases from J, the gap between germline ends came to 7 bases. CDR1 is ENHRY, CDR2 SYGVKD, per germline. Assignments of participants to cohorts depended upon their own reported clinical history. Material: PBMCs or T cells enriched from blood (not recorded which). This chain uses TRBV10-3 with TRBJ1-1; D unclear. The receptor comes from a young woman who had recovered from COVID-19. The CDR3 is CAISLSLNTEAFF. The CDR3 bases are TGTGCCATCAGTTTAAGCTTGAACACTGAAGCTTTCTTT.